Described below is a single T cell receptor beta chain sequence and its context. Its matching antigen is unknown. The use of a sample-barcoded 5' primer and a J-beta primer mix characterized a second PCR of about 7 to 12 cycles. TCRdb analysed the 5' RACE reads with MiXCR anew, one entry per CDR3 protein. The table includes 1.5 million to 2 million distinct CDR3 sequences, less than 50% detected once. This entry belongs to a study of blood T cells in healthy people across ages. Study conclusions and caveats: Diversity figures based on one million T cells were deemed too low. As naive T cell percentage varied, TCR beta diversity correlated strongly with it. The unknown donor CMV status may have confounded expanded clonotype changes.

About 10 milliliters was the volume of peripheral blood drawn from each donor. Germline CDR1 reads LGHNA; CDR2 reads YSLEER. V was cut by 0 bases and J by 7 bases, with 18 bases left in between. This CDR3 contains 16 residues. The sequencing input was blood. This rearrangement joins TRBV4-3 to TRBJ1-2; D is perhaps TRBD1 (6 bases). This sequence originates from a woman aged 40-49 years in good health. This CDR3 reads CASSQDPRAGGLGYTF. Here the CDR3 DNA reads TGCGCCAGCAGCCAAGATCCCAGGGCGGGGGGCCTTGGCTACACCTTC.